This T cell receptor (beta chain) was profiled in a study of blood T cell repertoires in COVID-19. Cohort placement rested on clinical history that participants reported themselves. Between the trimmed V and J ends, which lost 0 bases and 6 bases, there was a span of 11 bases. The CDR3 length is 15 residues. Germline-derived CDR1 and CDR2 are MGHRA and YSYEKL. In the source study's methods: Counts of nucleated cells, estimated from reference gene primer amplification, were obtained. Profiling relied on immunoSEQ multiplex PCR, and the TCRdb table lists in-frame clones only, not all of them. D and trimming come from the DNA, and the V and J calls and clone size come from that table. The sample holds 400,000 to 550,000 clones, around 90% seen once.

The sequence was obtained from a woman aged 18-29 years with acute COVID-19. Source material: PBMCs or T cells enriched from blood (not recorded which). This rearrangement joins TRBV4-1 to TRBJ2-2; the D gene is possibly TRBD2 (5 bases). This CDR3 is CASSQEWTPPGELFF. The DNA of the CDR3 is TGCGCCAGCAGCCAAGAGTGGACTCCCCCCGGGGAGCTGTTTTTT.